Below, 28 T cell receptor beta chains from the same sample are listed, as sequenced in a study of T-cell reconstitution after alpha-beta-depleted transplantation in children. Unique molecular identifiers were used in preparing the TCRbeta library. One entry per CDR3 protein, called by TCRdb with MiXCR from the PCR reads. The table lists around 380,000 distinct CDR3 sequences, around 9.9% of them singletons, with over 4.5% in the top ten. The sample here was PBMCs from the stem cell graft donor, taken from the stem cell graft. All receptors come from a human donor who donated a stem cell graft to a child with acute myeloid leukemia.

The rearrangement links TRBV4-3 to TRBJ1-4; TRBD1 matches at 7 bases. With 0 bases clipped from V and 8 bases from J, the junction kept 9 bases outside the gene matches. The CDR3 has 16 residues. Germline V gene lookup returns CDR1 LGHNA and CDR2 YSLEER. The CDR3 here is CASSQDPTGLNEKLFF. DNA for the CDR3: TGCGCCAGCAGCCAAGATCCGACAGGGTTGAACGAAAAACTGTTTTTT.

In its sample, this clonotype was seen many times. This chain's CDR3 is CASSNDYATDTQYF. The CDR3 bases are TGTGCCAGCAGTAACGACTACGCCACAGATACGCAGTATTTT. The chain combines TRBV6-2 or TRBV6-3 with TRBJ2-3; D perhaps matches TRBD2 (5 bases). Per germline, CDR1 MNHEY and CDR2 SVGEGT. The germline V and J ends were trimmed by 5 bases and 2 bases, with 11 bases remaining between them. The CDR3 has 14 amino acids.

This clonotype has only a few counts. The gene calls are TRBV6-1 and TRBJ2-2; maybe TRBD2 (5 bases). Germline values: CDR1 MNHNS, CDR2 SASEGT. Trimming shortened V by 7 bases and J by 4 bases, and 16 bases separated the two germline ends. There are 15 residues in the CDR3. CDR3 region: CASTLREPGTGELFF. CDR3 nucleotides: TGTGCCAGCACCCTAAGGGAGCCGGGCACCGGGGAGCTGTTTTTT.

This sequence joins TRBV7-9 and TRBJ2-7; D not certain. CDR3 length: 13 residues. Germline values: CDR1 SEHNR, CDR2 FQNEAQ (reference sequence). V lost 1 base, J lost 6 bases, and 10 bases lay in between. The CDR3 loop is CASSLVLDSEQYF. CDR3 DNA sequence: TGTGCCAGCAGCTTAGTTCTGGATAGCGAGCAGTACTTC.

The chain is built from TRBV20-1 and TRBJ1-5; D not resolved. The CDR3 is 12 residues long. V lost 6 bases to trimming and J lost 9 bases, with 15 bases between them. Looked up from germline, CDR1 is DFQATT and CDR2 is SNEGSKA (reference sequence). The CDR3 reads CSAGPLVGPQHF. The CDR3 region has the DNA TGCAGTGCAGGGCCTCTTGTAGGGCCCCAGCATTTT.

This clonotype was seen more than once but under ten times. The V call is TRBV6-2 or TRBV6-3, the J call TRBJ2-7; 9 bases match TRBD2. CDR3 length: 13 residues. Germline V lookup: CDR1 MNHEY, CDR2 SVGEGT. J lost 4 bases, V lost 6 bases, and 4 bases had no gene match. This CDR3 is CASRRLAEYEQYF. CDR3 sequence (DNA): TGTGCCAGCAGGCGACTAGCGGAATACGAGCAGTACTTC.

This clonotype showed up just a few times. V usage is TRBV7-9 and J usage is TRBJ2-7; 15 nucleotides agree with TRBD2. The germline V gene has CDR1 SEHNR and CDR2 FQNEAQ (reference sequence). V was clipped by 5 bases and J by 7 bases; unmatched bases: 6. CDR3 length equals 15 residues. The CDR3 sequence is CASSPGLAGGLEQYF. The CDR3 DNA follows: TGTGCCAGCAGCCCCGGACTAGCGGGAGGGCTTGAGCAGTACTTC.

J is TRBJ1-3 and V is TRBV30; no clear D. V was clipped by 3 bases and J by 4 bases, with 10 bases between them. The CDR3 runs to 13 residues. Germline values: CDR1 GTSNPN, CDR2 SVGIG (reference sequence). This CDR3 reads CAWRYGQGNTIYF. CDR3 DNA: TGTGCCTGGAGGTATGGCCAGGGAAACACCATATATTTT.

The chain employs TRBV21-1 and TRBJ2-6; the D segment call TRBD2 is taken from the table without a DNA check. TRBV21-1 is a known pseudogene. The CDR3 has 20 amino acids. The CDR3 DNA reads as TGTGCCAGCAGCAAAGCGCTTTACAGGGCCCATTACTCTGGGGCCAACGTCCTGACTTTC. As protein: CASSKALYRAHYSGANVLTF.

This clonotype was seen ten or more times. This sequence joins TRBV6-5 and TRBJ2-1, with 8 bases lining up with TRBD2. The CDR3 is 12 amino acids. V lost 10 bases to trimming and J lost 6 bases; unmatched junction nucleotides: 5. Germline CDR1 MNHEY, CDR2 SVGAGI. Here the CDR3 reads CATSGGVNEQFF. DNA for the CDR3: TGTGCCACCTCCGGGGGGGTCAATGAGCAGTTCTTC.

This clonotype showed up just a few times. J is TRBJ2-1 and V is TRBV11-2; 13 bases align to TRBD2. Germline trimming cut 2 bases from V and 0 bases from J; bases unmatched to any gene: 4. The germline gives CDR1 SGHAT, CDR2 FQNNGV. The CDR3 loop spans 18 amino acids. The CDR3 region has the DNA TGTGCCAGCAGCTTAACCTGGACTAGCGGGAGCTCCTACAATGAGCAGTTCTTC. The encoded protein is CASSLTWTSGSSYNEQFF.

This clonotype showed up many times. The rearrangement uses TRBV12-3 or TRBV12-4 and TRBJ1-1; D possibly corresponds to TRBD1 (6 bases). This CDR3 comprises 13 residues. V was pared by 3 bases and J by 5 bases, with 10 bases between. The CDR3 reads CASSLARGTEAFF. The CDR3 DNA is TGTGCCAGCAGTTTGGCCAGGGGTACTGAAGCTTTCTTT.

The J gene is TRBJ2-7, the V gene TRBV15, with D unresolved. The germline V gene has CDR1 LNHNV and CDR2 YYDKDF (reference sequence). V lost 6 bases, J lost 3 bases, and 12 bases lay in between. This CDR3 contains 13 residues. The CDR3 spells CATSFTGHYEQYF. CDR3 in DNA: TGTGCCACCAGTTTTACGGGCCACTACGAGCAGTACTTC.

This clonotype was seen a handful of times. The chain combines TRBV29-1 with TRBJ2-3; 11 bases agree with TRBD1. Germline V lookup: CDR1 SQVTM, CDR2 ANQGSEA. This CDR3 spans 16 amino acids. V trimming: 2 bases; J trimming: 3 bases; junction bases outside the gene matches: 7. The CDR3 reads CSVEFGQGAGTDTQYF. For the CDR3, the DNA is TGCAGCGTTGAATTTGGACAGGGGGCAGGGACAGATACGCAGTATTTT.

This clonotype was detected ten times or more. CDR3 coding DNA: TGTGCCAGCAGCCCGCCCCCCGGGACAGCCGGAAACACCATATATTTT. As protein: CASSPPPGTAGNTIYF. The chain recombines TRBV7-3 with TRBJ1-3, with 7 bases lining up with TRBD1. Germline-derived CDR1 and CDR2 are SGHTA and FQGTGA. V gave up 5 bases and J gave up 4 bases; unmatched junction bases: 11. This CDR3 is built from 16 residues.

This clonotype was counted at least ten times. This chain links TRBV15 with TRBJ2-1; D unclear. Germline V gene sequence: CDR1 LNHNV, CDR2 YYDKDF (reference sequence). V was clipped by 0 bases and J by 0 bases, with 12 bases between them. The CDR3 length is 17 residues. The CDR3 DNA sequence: TGTGCCACCAGCAGAGATTTTACGGGTTTCTCCTACAATGAGCAGTTCTTC. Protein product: CATSRDFTGFSYNEQFF.

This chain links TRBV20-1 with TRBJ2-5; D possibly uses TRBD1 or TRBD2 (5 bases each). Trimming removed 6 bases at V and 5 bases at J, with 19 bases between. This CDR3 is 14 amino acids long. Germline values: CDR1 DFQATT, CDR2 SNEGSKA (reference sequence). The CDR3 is CSASTGLWGETQYF. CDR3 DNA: TGCAGTGCATCCACCGGGCTCTGGGGGGAGACCCAGTACTTC.

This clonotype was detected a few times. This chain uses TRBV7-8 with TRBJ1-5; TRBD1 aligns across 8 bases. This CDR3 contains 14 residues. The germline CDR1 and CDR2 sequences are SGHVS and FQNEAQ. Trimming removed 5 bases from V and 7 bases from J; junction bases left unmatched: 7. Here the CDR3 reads CASSETGGRQPQHF. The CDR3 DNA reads TGTGCCAGCAGCGAAACAGGGGGTCGACAGCCCCAGCATTTT.

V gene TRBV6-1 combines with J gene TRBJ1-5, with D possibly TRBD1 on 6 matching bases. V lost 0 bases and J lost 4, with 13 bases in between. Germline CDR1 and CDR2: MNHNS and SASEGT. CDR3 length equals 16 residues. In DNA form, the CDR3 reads TGTGCCAGCAGTGAAGCGCCCGGTACAGGGAATCAGCCCCAGCATTTT. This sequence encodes CASSEAPGTGNQPQHF.

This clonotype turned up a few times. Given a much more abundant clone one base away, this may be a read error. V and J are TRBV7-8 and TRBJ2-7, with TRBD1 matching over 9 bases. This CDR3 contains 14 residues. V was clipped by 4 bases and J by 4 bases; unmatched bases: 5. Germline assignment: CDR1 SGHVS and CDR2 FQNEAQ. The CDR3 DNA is TGTGCCAGCAGCTCCGGGACAGGGAGGTACGAGCAGTACTTC. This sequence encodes CASSSGTGRYEQYF.

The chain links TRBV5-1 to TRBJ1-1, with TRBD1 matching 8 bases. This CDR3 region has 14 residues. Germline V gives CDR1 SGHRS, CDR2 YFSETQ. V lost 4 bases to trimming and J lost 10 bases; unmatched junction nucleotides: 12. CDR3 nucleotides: TGCGCCAGCAGCGGCGGACAGGGCGCTCTTGTAGCTTTCTTT. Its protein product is CASSGGQGALVAFF.

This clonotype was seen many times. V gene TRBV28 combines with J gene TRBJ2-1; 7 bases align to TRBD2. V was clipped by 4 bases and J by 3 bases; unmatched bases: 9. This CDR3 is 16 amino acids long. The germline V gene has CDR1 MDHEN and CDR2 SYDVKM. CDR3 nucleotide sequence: TGTGCCAGCAGTTCGCCCGGACTAGGGAACTACAATGAGCAGTTCTTC. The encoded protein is CASSSPGLGNYNEQFF. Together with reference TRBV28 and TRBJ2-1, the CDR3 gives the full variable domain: DVKVTQSSRYLVKRTGEKVFLECVQDMDHENMFWYRQDPGLGLRLIYFSYDVKMKEKGDIPEGYSVSREKKERFSLILESASTNQTSMYLCASSSPGLGNYNEQFFGPGTRLTVL.

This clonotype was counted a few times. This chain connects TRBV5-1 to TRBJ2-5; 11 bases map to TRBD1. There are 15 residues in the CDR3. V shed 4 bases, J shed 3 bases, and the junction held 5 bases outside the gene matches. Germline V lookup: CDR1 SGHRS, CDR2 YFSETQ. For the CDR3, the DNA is TGCGCCAGCAGCGGCGGGACAGGGGGGGAAGAGACCCAGTACTTC. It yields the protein CASSGGTGGEETQYF.

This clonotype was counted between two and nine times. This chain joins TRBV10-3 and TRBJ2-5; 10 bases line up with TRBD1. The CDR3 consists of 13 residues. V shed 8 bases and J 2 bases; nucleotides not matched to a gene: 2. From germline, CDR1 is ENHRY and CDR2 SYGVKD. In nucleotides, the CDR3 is TGTGCCATCCGGACAGGGGGACAAGAGACCCAGTACTTC. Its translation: CAIRTGGQETQYF.

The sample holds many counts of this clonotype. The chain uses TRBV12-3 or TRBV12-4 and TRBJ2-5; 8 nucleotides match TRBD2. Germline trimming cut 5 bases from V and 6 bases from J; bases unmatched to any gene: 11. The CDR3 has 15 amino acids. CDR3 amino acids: CASSAPGTSGKTQYF. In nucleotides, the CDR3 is TGTGCCAGCAGTGCCCCCGGGACTAGTGGGAAGACCCAGTACTTC.

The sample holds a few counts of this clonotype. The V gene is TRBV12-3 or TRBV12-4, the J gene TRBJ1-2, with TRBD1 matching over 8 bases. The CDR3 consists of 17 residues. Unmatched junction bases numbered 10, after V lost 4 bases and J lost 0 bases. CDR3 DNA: TGTGCCAGCAGTTCCCCCCAAGACAGGGGTCCTAACTATGGCTACACCTTC. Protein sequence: CASSSPQDRGPNYGYTF.

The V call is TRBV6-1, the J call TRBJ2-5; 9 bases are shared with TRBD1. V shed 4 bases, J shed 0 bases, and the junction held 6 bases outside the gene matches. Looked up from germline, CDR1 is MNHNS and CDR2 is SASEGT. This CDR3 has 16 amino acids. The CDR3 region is CASSGRQGVNQETQYF. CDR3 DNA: TGTGCCAGCAGTGGAAGACAGGGGGTAAACCAAGAGACCCAGTACTTC.

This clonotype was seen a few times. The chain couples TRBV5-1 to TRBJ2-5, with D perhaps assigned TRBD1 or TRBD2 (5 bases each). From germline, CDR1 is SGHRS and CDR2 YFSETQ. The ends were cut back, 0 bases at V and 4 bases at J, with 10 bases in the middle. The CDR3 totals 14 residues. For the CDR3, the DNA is TGCGCCAGCAGCTTGGGCGAGGGGCGAGAGACCCAGTACTTC. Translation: CASSLGEGRETQYF.